These 14 T cell receptor beta chains share one sample of origin, sequenced in a study of beta chain features in type 1 diabetes. The study reverse transcribed the entire isolated RNA, so it sequenced expressed TCRB transcripts. The assay was immunoSEQ multiplex PCR, and TCRdb's table has in-frame clones only and misses some. The sample yields 60,000 or so clones, 59% seen once. What was sequenced was Tregs from blood. The receptors shown here come from a woman between 18 and 29 years old in good health.

This clone was detected a few times. The CDR3 loop reads CASSTQGYTQYF. As DNA, the CDR3 is TGCGCCAGCAGCACACAGGGGTATACGCAGTATTTT. This chain joins TRBV5-1 and TRBJ2-3, with 7 nucleotides matching TRBD1. The CDR3 covers 12 residues. V dropped 4 bases and J dropped 7; count of bases not matched to a gene: 3. Germline V gives CDR1 SGHRS, CDR2 YFSETQ.

The rearrangement uses TRBV18 and TRBJ2-2; D is uncertain. Trimming took off 3 bases at V and 4 bases at J, with 9 bases between the two ends. The CDR3 runs to 14 residues. The germline V gene has CDR1 KGHSH and CDR2 LQKENI. Here the CDR3 DNA reads TGTGCCAGCTCACCCGAGGCGCTCACCGGGGAGCTGTTTTTT. It yields the protein CASSPEALTGELFF. Looking up the rest from reference TRBV18 and TRBJ2-2 gives the full variable domain: NAGVMQNPRHLVRRRGQEARLRCSPMKGHSHVYWYRQLPEEGLKFMVYLQKENIIDESGMPKERFSAEFPKEGPSILRIQQVVRGDSAAYFCASSPEALTGELFFGEGSRLTVL.

The chain couples TRBV5-1 to TRBJ2-5, with 10 bases matching TRBD2. The ends lost 0 bases at V and 7 bases at J; junction bases unmatched: 6. CDR3 length: 15 amino acids. Germline CDR1 SGHRS, CDR2 YFSETQ. CDR3 sequence reads: CASSLAAGGRGTQYF. DNA of the CDR3: TGCGCCAGCAGCTTGGCAGCGGGAGGGCGTGGGACCCAGTACTTC. The complete variable domain, with remaining parts taken from reference TRBV5-1 and TRBJ2-5, reads KAGVTQTPRYLIKTRGQQVTLSCSPISGHRSVSWYQQTPGQGLQFLFEYFSETQRNKGNFPGRFSGRQFSNSRSEMNVSTLELGDSALYLCASSLAAGGRGTQYFGPGTRLLVL.

This clone was detected a few times. The chain joins TRBV10-3 to TRBJ1-1; D is perhaps TRBD1 (5 bases). Trimming took off 11 bases at V and 1 base at J, with 14 bases between the two ends. Germline V gives CDR1 ENHRY, CDR2 SYGVKD. The CDR3 totals 13 residues. The CDR3 reads CAHSSGGNTEAFF. The CDR3 DNA sequence: TGTGCCCATTCTAGCGGGGGGAACACTGAAGCTTTCTTT.

This clone was counted a few times. This chain links TRBV7-9 with TRBJ1-3; a weak D match, TRBD1 (6 bases). In germline, CDR1 is SEHNR, CDR2 FQNEAQ (reference sequence). This CDR3 is 16 amino acids long. Trimming stripped 3 bases from V and 0 bases from J, with 12 bases between. Here the CDR3 reads CASSFAGAFSGNTIYF. CDR3 DNA sequence: TGTGCCAGCAGCTTCGCAGGGGCGTTCTCTGGAAACACCATATATTTT.

This clone has just one count. The chain carries TRBV2 and TRBJ2-2; possibly TRBD1 for D (6 bases). Looked up from germline, CDR1 is SNHLY and CDR2 is FYNNEI. V lost 6 bases and J lost 4, with 9 bases in between. The CDR3 length is 13 residues. CDR3 in amino acids: CASRPQGTGELFF. For the CDR3, the DNA is TGTGCCAGCAGGCCACAGGGCACCGGGGAGCTGTTTTTT.

The chain links TRBV19 to TRBJ1-2; 12 nucleotides line up with TRBD1. Germline trimming cut 5 bases from V and 5 bases from J; bases unmatched to any gene: 30. This CDR3 region has 23 residues. The germline CDR1 and CDR2 sequences are LNHDA and SQIVND (reference sequence). CDR3 amino acids: CASSARRPGQGAYRRSNDYGYTF. CDR3 DNA: TGTGCCAGTAGTGCCCGACGACCGGGACAGGGGGCCTACCGGCGTTCCAACGATTATGGCTACACCTTC.

The J gene is TRBJ1-5, the V gene TRBV6-1; D might be TRBD1 (5 bases). This CDR3 is 13 amino acids long. Germline loops: CDR1 MNHNS, CDR2 SASEGT. Trimming removed 6 bases at V and 2 bases at J, with 8 bases between. CDR3 DNA sequence: TGTGCCAGCAGGGGGCTAGGCAATCAGCCCCAGCATTTT. It yields the protein CASRGLGNQPQHF.

The V gene is TRBV7-3, the J gene TRBJ1-4; the match to TRBD1 covers 8 bases. The CDR3 covers 16 residues. J gave up 4 bases and V 5 bases, and 9 bases lay outside the gene matches. Germline V gives CDR1 SGHTA, CDR2 FQGTGA. The chain's CDR3 is CASSPHQTGDNEKLFF. CDR3 DNA: TGTGCCAGCAGCCCACACCAGACAGGGGATAATGAAAAACTGTTTTTT.

This clone was seen a handful of times. This chain links TRBV5-1 with TRBJ1-1; TRBD1 is a possible D gene (6 bases). CDR1 SGHRS and CDR2 YFSETQ come from the germline V gene. V lost 0 bases and J lost 4, with 19 bases in between. The CDR3 extends over 17 amino acids. CDR3 coding DNA: TGCGCCAGCAGCTTGGCGCTTACAGGGTCACTGAGCACTGAAGCTTTCTTT. The encoded protein is CASSLALTGSLSTEAFF.

This sequence joins TRBV30 and TRBJ1-3; 8 bases fit TRBD1. The CDR3 totals 13 residues. With 5 bases clipped from V and 4 bases from J, the junction kept 4 bases outside the gene matches. Germline lookup yields CDR1 GTSNPN and CDR2 SVGIG (reference sequence). CDR3 loop: CAWPDRVGNTIYF. The CDR3 region has the DNA TGTGCCTGGCCGGACAGGGTAGGAAACACCATATATTTT.

The chain uses TRBV7-2 and TRBJ2-7; 8 bases are shared with TRBD2. From germline, CDR1 is SGHTA and CDR2 FQGNSA. CDR3 size: 17 residues. Trimming removed 5 bases from V and 3 bases from J; junction bases left unmatched: 15. The DNA for the CDR3 is TGTGCCAGCAGCCGTTACGGCGGGGGGACAACCCTCTACGAGCAGTACTTC. Protein product: CASSRYGGGTTLYEQYF.

This chain links TRBV7-9 with TRBJ1-6, with 7 bases fitting TRBD1. The junction had 11 bases not matched to a gene; V was cut back by 5 bases and J by 7 bases. Looked up from germline, CDR1 is SEHNR and CDR2 is FQNEAQ (reference sequence). CDR3 length: 16 amino acids. The CDR3 reads CASSPLEGDRNSPLHF. CDR3 in DNA: TGTGCCAGCAGCCCGTTGGAAGGGGACAGAAATTCACCCCTCCACTTT.

This clone came up a few times. V usage is TRBV2 and J usage is TRBJ2-2, with TRBD1 identical over 11 bases. V lost 9 bases to trimming and J lost 5 bases; unmatched junction nucleotides: 2. This CDR3 has 13 amino acids. CDR1 is SNHLY and CDR2 is FYNNEI in the germline V gene. As DNA, the CDR3 is TGTGCCAGTTGGGACAGGGGGACCGGGGAGCTGTTTTTT. Its translation is CASWDRGTGELFF.